Below, one T cell receptor beta chain is given with its context. These data come from a study of blood T cells in healthy people across ages. The germline V and J ends were trimmed by 2 bases and 5 bases, with 7 bases remaining between them. The CDR3 spans 12 residues. The germline V gene encodes CDR1 SNHLY and CDR2 FYNNEI. The use of a sample-barcoded 5' primer and a J-beta primer mix characterized a second PCR of roughly 7 to 11 cycles. TCRdb re-analysed the 5' RACE reads in MiXCR, keeping a single row per CDR3 protein. There are roughly 680,000 distinct CDR3 sequences in the sample; about half occur only once, and roughly 31% lies in the top ten.

The chain uses TRBV2 and TRBJ2-7; possible D gene TRBD2, 5 bases. The sequence was collected from a woman aged 55-69 years in good health. The sequenced sample was blood. This CDR3 is CASSEYGNEQYF. CDR3 nucleotides: TGTGCCAGCAGTGAATACGGGAACGAGCAGTACTTC.